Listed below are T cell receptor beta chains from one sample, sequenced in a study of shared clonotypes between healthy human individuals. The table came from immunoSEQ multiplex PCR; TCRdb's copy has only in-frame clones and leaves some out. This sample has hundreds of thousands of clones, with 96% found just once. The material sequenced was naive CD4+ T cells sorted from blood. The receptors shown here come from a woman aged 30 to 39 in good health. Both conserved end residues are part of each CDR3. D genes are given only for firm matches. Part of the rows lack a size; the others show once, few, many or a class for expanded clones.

cdr3_nt: TGCGCCAGCAGCCAAGATGCTAGCGGGTACAATGAGCAGTTCTTC
cdr3_aa: CASSQDASGYNEQFF
clone_size: -
d_call: TRBD2
v_call: TRBV4-1
j_call: TRBJ2-1

cdr3_nt: TGTGCCAGCAGACTAAACAGGGACAGAAACTATGGCTACACCTTC
cdr3_aa: CASRLNRDRNYGYTF
clone_size: -
d_call: TRBD1
v_call: TRBV11-2
j_call: TRBJ1-2

cdr3_nt: TGTGCCAGCAGGCAGAATACCTACGAGCAGTACTTC
cdr3_aa: CASRQNTYEQYF
clone_size: -
d_call: -
v_call: TRBV2
j_call: TRBJ2-7

cdr3_nt: TGTGCCAGCAGTTCGTCCGAAATAGCGGGAACACCTGGGCGGCAGTTCTTC
cdr3_aa: CASSSSEIAGTPGRQFF
clone_size: -
d_call: TRBD2
v_call: TRBV27
j_call: TRBJ2-1

cdr3_nt: TGTGCCAGCAGTTTATTAGGGGGGGGTCGGACGCAGTTCTTC
cdr3_aa: CASSLLGGGRTQFF
clone_size: -
d_call: -
v_call: TRBV28
j_call: TRBJ2-1

cdr3_nt: TGTGCCTGGAGGGTCCGGGTGAACACTGAAGCTTTCTTT
cdr3_aa: CAWRVRVNTEAFF
clone_size: few
d_call: -
v_call: TRBV30
j_call: TRBJ1-1

cdr3_nt: TGTGCCTGGAGTGTACTGTCGGCCATGGGCTATGGCTACACCTTC
cdr3_aa: CAWSVLSAMGYGYTF
clone_size: -
d_call: -
v_call: TRBV30
j_call: TRBJ1-2

cdr3_nt: TGTGCCAGTAGTAATGACAGGGGTCGATCTCCTGGAGCTTTCTTT
cdr3_aa: CASSNDRGRSPGAFF
clone_size: -
d_call: TRBD1
v_call: TRBV19
j_call: TRBJ1-1

cdr3_nt: TGTGCCAGCAGCTTGGATAGCAATCAGCCCCAGCATTTT
cdr3_aa: CASSLDSNQPQHF
clone_size: -
d_call: -
v_call: TRBV7-9
j_call: TRBJ1-5

cdr3_nt: TGTGCCACCAGCAGAGAAGGGACGGTACTTAGCAATCAGCCCCAGCATTTT
cdr3_aa: CATSREGTVLSNQPQHF
clone_size: -
d_call: -
v_call: TRBV15
j_call: TRBJ1-5

cdr3_nt: TGCGCCAGCAGCTTGGTCCCGCAGGGGGACACGAACACTGAAGCTTTCTTT
cdr3_aa: CASSLVPQGDTNTEAFF
clone_size: once
d_call: TRBD1
v_call: TRBV5-1
j_call: TRBJ1-1

cdr3_nt: TGTGCCAGCAGCCCACCAGGGCCTAGCCGGACTGAAGCTTTCTTT
cdr3_aa: CASSPPGPSRTEAFF
clone_size: -
d_call: -
v_call: TRBV7-8
j_call: TRBJ1-1

cdr3_nt: TGTGCCAGCAGTTGGTCGGCTAGCGGGAGGGCTGGCGAGCAGTACTTC
cdr3_aa: CASSWSASGRAGEQYF
clone_size: -
d_call: TRBD2
v_call: TRBV27
j_call: TRBJ2-7

cdr3_nt: TGCGCCAGCAGCCAAGATTGGAGGGTCAGGGGGGCGATGAACACTGAAGCTTTCTTT
cdr3_aa: CASSQDWRVRGAMNTEAFF
clone_size: -
d_call: TRBD1
v_call: TRBV4-1
j_call: TRBJ1-1

cdr3_nt: TGTGCCAGCTCACCCCCGGACGGGAGAAACTATGGCTACACCTTC
cdr3_aa: CASSPPDGRNYGYTF
clone_size: -
d_call: -
v_call: TRBV18
j_call: TRBJ1-2

cdr3_nt: TGTGCCAGCAGCCAGGCACAGTGGGGTGAAAAACTGTTTTTT
cdr3_aa: CASSQAQWGEKLFF
clone_size: -
d_call: -
v_call: TRBV5-4
j_call: TRBJ1-4

cdr3_nt: TGTGCCAGCAGCTACGGCAATCAGCCCCAGCATTTT
cdr3_aa: CASSYGNQPQHF
clone_size: -
d_call: -
v_call: TRBV28
j_call: TRBJ1-5

cdr3_nt: TGTGCCAGCAGTCCGAGGAAGGGCGCAAATCAGCCCCAGCATTTT
cdr3_aa: CASSPRKGANQPQHF
clone_size: few
d_call: -
v_call: TRBV6-6
j_call: TRBJ1-5

cdr3_nt: TGTGCCAGCAGCCGGGGAGGACGCACAGATACGCAGTATTTT
cdr3_aa: CASSRGGRTDTQYF
clone_size: -
d_call: -
v_call: TRBV14
j_call: TRBJ2-3

cdr3_nt: TGTGCCAGCAGTGAAGATATCATAAGGGTTACTGAAGCTTTCTTT
cdr3_aa: CASSEDIIRVTEAFF
clone_size: -
d_call: -
v_call: TRBV2
j_call: TRBJ1-1

cdr3_nt: TGTGCCAGCAGTTACTCCGGATCCGCTGAAGCTTTCTTT
cdr3_aa: CASSYSGSAEAFF
clone_size: -
d_call: -
v_call: TRBV6-5
j_call: TRBJ1-1

cdr3_nt: TGTGCCAGCAGTGAAACCTCTAGCATCAACGGGCGCGAGCAGTACTTC
cdr3_aa: CASSETSSINGREQYF
clone_size: once
d_call: -
v_call: TRBV2
j_call: TRBJ2-7

cdr3_nt: TGCGCCAGCAGGCCGGTTTACAGGGACTCGAACACTGAAGCTTTCTTT
cdr3_aa: CASRPVYRDSNTEAFF
clone_size: once
d_call: -
v_call: TRBV5-1
j_call: TRBJ1-1

cdr3_nt: TGTGCCAGCAGCCGCCATGCAGGGACACTGAACACTGAAGCTTTCTTT
cdr3_aa: CASSRHAGTLNTEAFF
clone_size: -
d_call: -
v_call: TRBV5-4
j_call: TRBJ1-1

cdr3_nt: TGTGCCAGCAGCTTGGTGGCGGGAGGGGTTACGCAGTATTTT
cdr3_aa: CASSLVAGGVTQYF
clone_size: -
d_call: TRBD2
v_call: TRBV5-6
j_call: TRBJ2-3